This T cell receptor (beta chain) was obtained from a study of Ad26.COV2.S vaccination and SARS-CoV-2 variants. Notes on the study in general: Spike-specific TCR breadth ran higher among vaccine recipients than placebo recipients. Analyses that measured TCR breadth and depth may have underestimated total T cell responses.

The treatment was: some 20 received Ad26.COV2.S at low or high dose, single or two shots; 5 received placebo; per-sample allocation not given. Sample collection was performed on day 63 after the first vaccine or placebo injection. Built on an Ad26 vector, the vaccine expressed Wuhan-strain SARS-CoV-2 spike. This clone appeared a single time. The target antigen is unknown. Profiled with immunoSEQ multiplex PCR; TCRdb holds only in-frame clones, not every one. The table has 250,000 to 300,000 clones, roughly 86% seen once. Germline V gene data show CDR1 as SGHAT and CDR2 as FQNNGV. The V end lost 6 bases, the J end lost 3 bases, and 20 bases lay between the germline ends. This CDR3 spans 16 amino acids.

The receptor was derived from a person aged 18-65 years who received the Ad26.COV2.S COVID-19 vaccine or a placebo. Sequencing used peripheral blood, obtained in a trial of Ad26.COV2.S vaccine versus placebo. The V call is TRBV11-2, the J call TRBJ1-1; D is uncertain. CDR3 region: CASSSVRVNSDTEAFF. The CDR3 bases are TGTGCCAGCAGTTCGGTGAGGGTCAATTCGGACACTGAAGCTTTCTTT.